This is a list of T cell receptor beta chains from one sample in a study of cytomegalovirus exposure and HLA in healthy donors. Only in-frame clones appear in the TCRdb table, and some are missing; sequencing was by immunoSEQ multiplex PCR. The data contain about 160,000 clones, about 80% of them singletons. Sequenced material: PBMCs. The receptor set was obtained from a man aged 25-45 years in good health and CMV-seronegative. CDR3s include the opening cysteine and the closing phenylalanine or tryptophan. A D gene is named only where the DNA matches it firmly. Clone size is given for some rows only: seen once, a few or many times, or a class if the clone is expanded.

d_call | j_call | v_call | clone_size | cdr3_aa | cdr3_nt
- | TRBJ1-2 | TRBV30 | - | CAWSERLESYGYTF | TGTGCCTGGAGTGAGAGACTGGAGTCCTATGGCTACACCTTC
TRBD2 | TRBJ2-1 | TRBV28 | once | CAIALAGIYNEQFF | TGTGCCATCGCACTAGCGGGAATTTACAATGAGCAGTTCTTC
- | TRBJ1-5 | TRBV4-2 | - | CASSQDKGEENQPQHF | TGTGCCAGCAGCCAAGATAAGGGGGAAGAGAATCAGCCCCAGCATTTT
- | TRBJ1-5 | TRBV15 | - | CATSRERSNQPQHF | TGTGCCACCAGCAGAGAGAGAAGCAATCAGCCCCAGCATTTT
TRBD1 | TRBJ2-1 | TRBV27 | - | CASSTGTGDNEQFF | TGTGCCAGCAGTACCGGGACAGGGGACAATGAGCAGTTCTTC
TRBD1 | TRBJ1-6 | TRBV13 | - | CASSTRGQGYNSPLHF | TGTGCCAGCAGCACCCGAGGACAGGGGTATAATTCACCCCTCCACTTT
- | TRBJ1-5 | TRBV15 | once | CATSRDRASNQPQHF | TGTGCCACCAGCAGAGATAGAGCTAGCAATCAGCCCCAGCATTTT
- | TRBJ2-1 | TRBV2 | - | CASWDSPSYNEQFF | TGTGCCAGCTGGGACTCCCCCTCCTACAATGAGCAGTTCTTC
- | TRBJ1-2 | TRBV5-1 | - | CASSPTGTWTF | TGCGCCAGCAGTCCTACAGGTACCTGGACCTTC
TRBD2 | TRBJ2-2 | TRBV4-3 | - | CASSQAPGGEVAGELFF | TGCGCCAGCAGCCAAGCCCCGGGGGGAGAGGTGGCCGGGGAGCTGTTTTTT
- | TRBJ1-2 | TRBV13 | - | CASSPGTPGDDYGYTF | TGTGCCAGCAGCCCGGGGACTCCGGGGGATGATTATGGCTACACCTTC
TRBD1 | TRBJ2-1 | TRBV5-1 | - | CASTKVDRGRGNEQFF | TGCGCCAGCACCAAGGTCGACAGGGGAAGGGGAAATGAGCAGTTCTTC
- | TRBJ2-7 | TRBV6-4 | - | CANPLGHEQYF | TGTGCCAACCCCCTTGGGCACGAGCAGTACTTC
TRBD2 | TRBJ2-3 | TRBV10-3 | - | CAISELAGEVADTQYF | TGTGCCATCAGTGAACTAGCGGGAGAAGTCGCAGATACGCAGTATTTT
- | TRBJ1-1 | TRBV6-5 | - | CASSPSQYEAFF | TGTGCCAGCAGTCCCTCTCAGTATGAAGCTTTCTTT
- | TRBJ2-7 | TRBV28 | - | CASRGGLADYEQYF | TGTGCCAGCCGGGGTGGCTTAGCGGACTACGAGCAGTACTTC
- | TRBJ1-5 | TRBV6-1 | - | CASKMANSNQPQHF | TGTGCCAGCAAAATGGCAAATAGCAATCAGCCCCAGCATTTT
- | TRBJ2-7 | TRBV7-9 | few | CASSTSLHYEQYF | TGTGCCAGCAGCACTTCTTTGCACTACGAGCAGTACTTC
- | TRBJ2-7 | TRBV19 | few | CASSTQDSHEQYF | TGTGCCAGTAGTACCCAGGACAGCCACGAGCAGTACTTC
- | TRBJ2-3 | TRBV5-5 | few | CASILLLGTDTQYF | TGTGCCAGCATACTTCTTCTAGGCACAGATACGCAGTATTTT
- | TRBJ2-4 | TRBV29-1 | - | CSVEDLTFPDIQYF | TGCAGCGTTGAAGATCTTACCTTCCCGGACATTCAGTACTTC
- | TRBJ2-7 | TRBV27 | - | CASSLSGQLYEQYF | TGTGCCAGCAGTTTATCGGGGCAGCTCTACGAGCAGTACTTC
- | TRBJ2-5 | TRBV7-6 | - | CASSLVFGLASSSYQETQYF | TGTGCCAGCAGCTTAGTTTTTGGGCTGGCATCCTCATCGTACCAAGAGACCCAGTACTTC
- | TRBJ1-2 | TRBV9 | - | CASSVADSGVHGYTF | TGTGCCAGCAGCGTAGCCGACTCCGGGGTTCATGGCTACACCTTC
- | TRBJ1-5 | TRBV27 | - | CASSRSGDSNQPQHF | TGTGCCAGCAGTCGGTCAGGGGATTCCAATCAGCCCCAGCATTTT
TRBD1 | TRBJ2-7 | TRBV7-2 | - | CASSPRTGADYEQYF | TGTGCCAGCAGCCCTCGGACAGGGGCAGACTACGAGCAGTACTTC
- | TRBJ1-2 | TRBV2 | - | CASSGGSPGYGYTF | TGTGCCAGCAGTGGCGGGTCCCCAGGCTATGGCTACACCTTC
TRBD1 | TRBJ1-2 | TRBV19 | - | CASLKTGGGYTF | TGTGCCAGTCTAAAGACAGGGGGTGGCTACACCTTC
TRBD1 | TRBJ1-1 | TRBV28 | - | CASSLVGGQWDTEAFF | TGTGCCAGCTCCTTGGTGGGGGGACAGTGGGACACTGAAGCTTTCTTT
- | TRBJ2-3 | TRBV4-3 | - | CASSQETEDTQYF | TGCGCCAGCAGCCAAGAGACTGAAGATACGCAGTATTTT
- | TRBJ1-2 | TRBV30 | - | CASKGDFEYGYTF | TGTGCCTCGAAGGGGGATTTTGAATATGGCTACACCTTC
TRBD1 | TRBJ1-1 | TRBV7-2 | - | CASSVQGDGAEAFF | TGTGCCAGCAGCGTACAGGGGGACGGTGCTGAAGCTTTCTTT
TRBD1 | TRBJ2-7 | TRBV5-1 | few | CASSFGTGLSYEQYF | TGCGCCAGCAGCTTTGGGACAGGCCTCTCCTACGAGCAGTACTTC
TRBD1 | TRBJ2-7 | TRBV15 | - | CATSREDRPSYEQYF | TGTGCCACCAGCAGAGAGGACAGGCCTTCTTACGAGCAGTACTTC
TRBD2 | TRBJ2-5 | TRBV6-4 | - | CASSGEGTQETQYF | TGTGCCAGCAGTGGGGAGGGGACCCAAGAGACCCAGTACTTC
TRBD1 | TRBJ1-1 | TRBV27 | - | CASKTEGAMSGAFF | TGTGCCAGCAAGACTGAGGGGGCGATGAGTGGAGCTTTCTTT
TRBD1 | TRBJ1-2 | TRBV7-9 | - | CASSSGTGDVGYTF | TGTGCCAGCAGCTCCGGGACAGGGGATGTTGGCTACACCTTC
- | TRBJ2-1 | TRBV9 | - | CASSVAGVSPYNEQFF | TGTGCCAGCAGCGTAGCGGGGGTTTCCCCTTACAATGAGCAGTTCTTC
- | TRBJ2-7 | TRBV19 | - | CASSTLGDSYEQYF | TGTGCCAGTAGTACCCTAGGGGACTCCTACGAGCAGTACTTC
- | TRBJ1-1 | TRBV18 | - | CASSMDSALLNTEAFF | TGTGCCAGCTCAATGGACAGCGCTTTACTGAACACTGAAGCTTTCTTT
- | TRBJ1-5 | TRBV28 | - | CASSFFRFNQPQHF | TGTGCCAGCAGTTTCTTTCGGTTCAATCAGCCCCAGCATTTT
- | TRBJ2-7 | TRBV7-2 | - | CASRPGGPYEQYF | TGTGCCAGCAGACCAGGGGGGCCCTACGAGCAGTACTTC
TRBD1 | TRBJ1-2 | TRBV7-9 | - | CASSPSGGTGYTF | TGTGCCAGCAGCCCGTCAGGGGGTACGGGCTACACCTTC
TRBD2 | TRBJ2-1 | TRBV29-1 | - | CSVENREGAYNEQFF | TGCAGCGTTGAAAATAGGGAGGGCGCCTACAATGAGCAGTTCTTC
- | TRBJ2-3 | TRBV21-1 | - | CASRRGSSTDTQYF | TGTGCCAGCAGACGCGGGAGCAGCACAGATACGCAGTATTTT